A selection of T cell receptor beta chains follows, all from one sample in a study of CD8 T cells in ankylosing spondylitis. Each CDR3 protein is one row after TCRdb ran MiXCR on the 5' RACE reads. The data hold 500,000 to 650,000 distinct CDR3 sequences, with approximately 5% observed a single time. The sequencing input was blood, either unsorted or a sorted T cell fraction (not recorded which). These receptors came from a male donor with ankylosing spondylitis. CDR3s include the opening cysteine and the closing phenylalanine or tryptophan. D genes are given only for firm matches. The size of a clone is reported for some rows only, either as once, few or many, or as a class for expanded clones.

TRBV5-1,many,.,TRBJ2-7,15,CASSLGGTRTYEQYF,TGCGCCAGCAGCTTGGGCGGGACAAGGACCTACGAGCAGTACTTC
TRBV12-3/TRBV12-4,many,.,TRBJ1-2,13,CASSLLLGNGYTF,TGTGCCAGCAGTTTATTGTTGGGAAATGGCTACACCTTC
TRBV27,many,.,TRBJ2-7,15,CASSLRILNSYEQYF,TGTGCCAGCAGTTTAAGGATCCTAAATTCCTACGAGCAGTACTTC
TRBV5-1,many,.,TRBJ1-5,14,CASSLEGWDQPQHF,TGCGCCAGCAGCTTGGAAGGTTGGGATCAGCCCCAGCATTTT
TRBV28,many,.,TRBJ2-1,15,CASRKRGGGEGEQFF,TGTGCCAGCAGAAAGCGGGGTGGGGGCGAAGGGGAGCAGTTCTTC
TRBV5-1,few,.,TRBJ1-2,12,CASSGTVHGYTF,TGCGCCAGCAGCGGGACGGTCCATGGCTACACCTTC
TRBV24-1,many,TRBD1,TRBJ1-2,16,CATSDPADRAGDGYTF,TGTGCCACCAGTGACCCGGCGGACAGGGCAGGGGATGGCTACACCTTC
TRBV15,.,.,TRBJ2-5,17,CATSYREAGVYQETQYF,TGTGCCACCAGCTATAGGGAGGCAGGGGTGTACCAAGAGACCCAGTACTTC
TRBV7-2,many,TRBD1,TRBJ2-7,12,CASSRTGVEQYF,TGTGCCAGCAGTCGGACAGGGGTCGAGCAGTACTTC
TRBV21-1,many,.,TRBJ2-3,16,CASSNERTSNADTQYF,TGTGCCAGCAGCAACGAGAGGACTAGCAATGCAGATACGCAGTATTTT
TRBV20-1,many,.,TRBJ2-1,13,CSTIRPFSNEQFF,TGCAGTACGATCAGGCCCTTTTCCAATGAGCAGTTCTTC
TRBV4-3,many,.,TRBJ2-1,17,CASSQEADPVFSTEQFF,TGCGCCAGCAGCCAAGAGGCAGATCCCGTGTTCTCTACAGAGCAGTTCTTC
TRBV5-1,many,.,TRBJ2-7,14,CASSLGGADYEQYF,TGCGCCAGCAGCTTGGGCGGGGCCGACTACGAGCAGTACTTC
TRBV11-2,many,TRBD2,TRBJ2-7,18,CASSLVEGLAGPSYEQYF,TGTGCCAGCAGCTTAGTTGAAGGACTAGCGGGACCCTCCTACGAGCAGTACTTC
TRBV29-1,many,TRBD1,TRBJ2-1,14,CSVLGGQGTYEQFF,TGCAGCGTCCTTGGGGGACAGGGGACATATGAGCAGTTCTTC
TRBV29-1,many,TRBD2,TRBJ2-3,13,CSVRLAEGDTQYF,TGCAGCGTTCGACTAGCGGAAGGGGATACGCAGTATTTT
TRBV29-1,many,.,TRBJ2-1,15,CSVAGTSRAYNEQFF,TGCAGCGTTGCCGGGACGTCAAGGGCCTACAATGAGCAGTTCTTC
TRBV29-1,many,.,TRBJ1-1,10,CSGGNTEAFF,TGCAGCGGGGGTAACACTGAAGCTTTCTTT
TRBV7-2,many,.,TRBJ2-1,16,CASSLGLGRGYNEQFF,TGTGCCAGCAGCTTAGGGCTAGGAAGGGGCTACAATGAGCAGTTCTTC
TRBV5-1,many,.,TRBJ2-4,14,CASSLGNIKNIQYF,TGCGCCAGCAGCTTGGGCAATATCAAAAACATTCAGTACTTC
TRBV7-7,many,.,TRBJ2-2,14,CASTPGAGTGELFF,TGTGCTAGCACCCCGGGGGCTGGTACCGGGGAGCTGTTTTTT
TRBV5-5,.,.,TRBJ1-4,14,CASSFGTLNEKLFF,TGTGCCAGCAGCTTTGGGACACTGAATGAAAAACTGTTTTTT
TRBV15,many,TRBD2,TRBJ2-7,16,CATSRDPSGVSYEQYF,TGTGCCACCAGCAGAGATCCGAGCGGGGTCTCCTACGAGCAGTACTTC
TRBV19,.,TRBD2,TRBJ2-7,15,CASGLEGRGANEQYF,TGTGCCAGTGGCCTCGAAGGGCGGGGGGCCAACGAGCAGTACTTC